This TCR beta chain was obtained from a study of T cell changes during pregnancy in multiple sclerosis. In germline, CDR1 is MGHRA, CDR2 YSYEKL. The CDR3 runs 18 residues. The junction had 4 bases not matched to a gene; V was cut back by 4 bases and J by 1 base. Assay used: immunoSEQ multiplex PCR; TCRdb lists only in-frame clones, some missing. The sample holds 90,000 or so clones, roughly 90% seen once. Source: peripheral blood, taken before pregnancy. The chain links TRBV4-1 to TRBJ2-1, with 16 bases fitting TRBD2. The TCR was taken from a female donor with multiple sclerosis, enrolled in a pregnancy study. CDR3 DNA sequence: TGCGCCAGCAGCCCTGGGACTAGCGGGAGGGTTTCCTACAATGAGCAGTTCTTC. This sequence encodes CASSPGTSGRVSYNEQFF.